The 11 T cell receptor beta chains reported below all come from one sample, sequenced in a study of vaccination effects on CD4 cells after COVID-19. Generated by immunoSEQ multiplex PCR, the TCRdb table keeps only in-frame clones and is missing some. The data hold fewer than 25,000 clones, with 68% observed a single time. Their antigens remain unidentified. Ahead of sequencing, the ViraFEST assay grew antigen-specific CD4+ T cells using viral peptide pools. The authors isolated CD4+ T cells after roughly 10 days of culture. Nucleocapsid antibodies stayed negative before and after vaccination, showing no earlier SARS-CoV-2 infection. The sequenced sample was CD4+ T cells from PBMCs cultured with HCoV-NL63 spike peptides, obtained before COVID-19 vaccination. These receptors came from a human donor who received a COVID-19 vaccine.

The J gene is TRBJ1-3, the V gene TRBV29-1, with D perhaps TRBD1 (6 bases). The germline V and J ends were trimmed by 5 bases and 2 bases, with 13 bases remaining between them. CDR1 is SQVTM and CDR2 is ANQGSEA in the germline V gene. The CDR3 runs 14 residues. The CDR3 region is CSVQQGVAGNTIYF. The CDR3 DNA is TGCAGCGTTCAACAGGGTGTCGCTGGAAACACCATATATTTT.

This clone has a handful of counts. This sequence joins TRBV9 and TRBJ1-5; 9 bases map to TRBD1. With V trimmed by 2 bases and J by 3 bases, 9 bases remained unmatched. The CDR3 runs 17 residues. Germline-derived CDR1 and CDR2 are SGDLS and YYNGEE. The CDR3 spells CASSVDANRGLNQPQHF. Written as DNA, the CDR3 is TGTGCCAGCAGCGTTGACGCGAACAGGGGGCTCAATCAGCCCCAGCATTTT.

The CDR3 nucleotides are TGTGCCAGCAGCCCTACGGCGGGAGCGGCAGGCGACAATGAGCAGTTCTTC. This gives the protein CASSPTAGAAGDNEQFF. The V and J genes are TRBV7-9 and TRBJ2-1, with 7 bases identical to TRBD2. The germline gives CDR1 SEHNR, CDR2 FQNEAQ (reference sequence). The junction had 15 bases not matched to a gene; V was cut back by 5 bases and J by 5 bases. The CDR3 sequence is 17 residues long.

This rearrangement joins TRBV19 to TRBJ1-1; no clear D. Between the trimmed V and J ends, which lost 4 bases and 4 bases, there was a span of 13 bases. There are 14 residues in the CDR3. Germline CDR1 and CDR2: LNHDA and SQIVND (reference sequence). The CDR3 DNA is TGTGCCAGTAGTAATCTGGCGGGGTTCACTGAAGCTTTCTTT. This translates into CASSNLAGFTEAFF.

The CDR3 reads CASNRDTSSYEQYF. CDR3 sequence (DNA): TGTGCCAGTAACCGGGACACCTCCTCCTACGAGCAGTACTTC. This chain links TRBV19 with TRBJ2-7, with D perhaps matching TRBD1 (6 bases). The CDR3 has 14 residues. Trimming took off 7 bases at V and 0 bases at J, with 13 bases between the two ends. Looked up from germline, CDR1 is LNHDA and CDR2 is SQIVND (reference sequence).

The J gene is TRBJ2-3, the V gene TRBV7-6; D remains unclear. The CDR3 covers 15 residues. Per the germline V gene, CDR1 is SGHVS and CDR2 is FNYEAQ. V lost 5 bases and J lost 2, with 14 bases in between. The DNA of the CDR3 is TGTGCCAGCAGCCCACGCCTTGAGTACACAGATACGCAGTATTTT. This gives the protein CASSPRLEYTDTQYF.

The chain uses TRBV29-1 and TRBJ2-5; D ambiguous. Germline V gene data show CDR1 as SQVTM and CDR2 as ANQGSEA. CDR3 size: 11 residues. Deletions cut 4 bases from V and 5 bases from J, with 8 bases between. The CDR3 DNA sequence: TGCAGCGTTGTCCTAGTGGAGACCCAGTACTTC. This translates into CSVVLVETQYF.

The chain recombines TRBV3-1 (or the pseudogene TRBV3-2) with TRBJ2-7; D ambiguous. The ends were cut back, 1 base at V and 6 bases at J, with 7 bases in the middle. This CDR3 has 12 residues. Looked up from germline, CDR1 is LGHDT and CDR2 is YNNKEL (reference sequence). DNA of the CDR3: TGTGCCAGCAGCCAAGTATCCCGCGAGCAGTACTTC. As protein: CASSQVSREQYF.

This chain links TRBV5-1 with TRBJ2-3, with D perhaps matching TRBD2 (5 bases). This CDR3 has 14 amino acids. Germline V gives CDR1 SGHRS, CDR2 YFSETQ. The V end lost 0 bases, the J end lost 8 bases, and 13 bases lay between the germline ends. CDR3 sequence: CASSLELELGTQYF. The DNA of the CDR3 is TGCGCCAGCAGCTTGGAACTAGAATTAGGTACGCAGTATTTT.

This chain connects TRBV7-9 to TRBJ1-4; TRBD1 matches 11 bases. V gave up 5 bases and J gave up 3 bases; unmatched junction bases: 5. There are 16 residues in the CDR3. The germline V gene encodes CDR1 SEHNR and CDR2 FQNEAQ (reference sequence). CDR3 region: CASSQGQGAANEKLFF. CDR3 sequence (DNA): TGTGCCAGCAGCCAAGGACAGGGGGCTGCTAATGAAAAACTGTTTTTT.

V and J are TRBV6-2 or TRBV6-3 and TRBJ1-2; D perhaps matches TRBD1 (5 bases). Germline CDR1 and CDR2: MNHEY and SVGEGT. V was cut by 0 bases and J by 8 bases, with 16 bases left in between. CDR3 length: 15 residues. In DNA form, the CDR3 reads TGTGCCAGCAGTTACTCGACCGCAGGGTTTGCAGGCTACACCTTC. This translates into CASSYSTAGFAGYTF.